Below are 20 T cell receptor beta chains sequenced from a single sample in a study of blood T cell repertoires in COVID-19. Clones were sequenced by immunoSEQ multiplex PCR, and TCRdb holds only the in-frame ones, with some missing. In the table there are around 85,000 clones, about 89% of which are singletons. Input material: PBMCs or T cells enriched from blood (not recorded which). The receptors originated from a woman aged 50 to 65 with acute COVID-19.

The chain is built from TRBV6-2 or TRBV6-3 and TRBJ1-5; D is perhaps TRBD1 (6 bases). Germline-derived CDR1 and CDR2 are MNHEY and SVGEGT. Trimming removed 4 bases at V and 4 bases at J, with 14 bases between. There are 15 residues in the CDR3. CDR3: CASSSTRQGNQPQHF. The CDR3, as DNA: TGTGCCAGCAGTTCTACACGTCAGGGGAATCAGCCCCAGCATTTT.

The chain is built from TRBV30 and TRBJ1-4, with D uncertain. V lost 5 bases and J lost 8, with 15 bases in between. Germline CDR1 and CDR2: GTSNPN and SVGIG (reference sequence). The CDR3 totals 13 residues. CDR3 in DNA: TGTGCCTGGTCAGCCGGGTCTACAGAAAAACTGTTTTTT. Encoded protein: CAWSAGSTEKLFF.

V is TRBV5-1 and J is TRBJ2-5; 9 bases are a match to TRBD1. Germline V gene lookup returns CDR1 SGHRS and CDR2 YFSETQ. With V trimmed by 0 bases and J by 5 bases, 5 bases remained unmatched. This CDR3 comprises 15 residues. For the CDR3, the DNA is TGCGCCAGCAGCTTGGCCGGGACAGGGCAGGAGACCCAGTACTTC. Its protein is CASSLAGTGQETQYF.

This chain joins TRBV3-1 (or the pseudogene TRBV3-2) and TRBJ2-2; no clear D gene. This CDR3 has 15 residues. Germline V gene data show CDR1 as LGHDT and CDR2 as YNNKEL (reference sequence). Trimming stripped 10 bases from V and 6 bases from J, with 21 bases between. CDR3 amino acids: CATSPLNRQAGELFF. The CDR3 nucleotides read TGTGCCACCTCTCCATTAAACCGCCAGGCCGGGGAGCTGTTTTTT.

This chain connects TRBV7-9 to TRBJ1-1; D might be TRBD1 (5 bases). V lost 1 base, J lost 1 base, and 7 bases lay in between. The CDR3 has 14 amino acids. CDR1 and CDR2 from the germline V gene are SEHNR and FQNEAQ (reference sequence). This chain's CDR3 is CASSLGGGNTEAFF. CDR3 sequence (DNA): TGTGCCAGCAGCTTAGGGGGCGGGAACACTGAAGCTTTCTTT.

The V gene is TRBV27, the J gene TRBJ1-5; unclear D gene. This CDR3 region has 15 residues. Germline loops: CDR1 MNHEY, CDR2 SMNVEV (reference sequence). Trimming cost V 5 bases and J 0 bases, with 11 bases left between them. CDR3 amino acids: CASSPLAISNQPQHF. DNA for the CDR3: TGTGCCAGCAGTCCCCTGGCAATTAGCAATCAGCCCCAGCATTTT.

J is TRBJ2-7 and V is TRBV7-8, with D maybe TRBD1 (6 bases). CDR1 and CDR2 from the germline V gene are SGHVS and FQNEAQ. CDR3 size: 13 residues. V was trimmed by 5 bases and J by 7 bases, leaving 15 bases between them. Here the CDR3 reads CASSATPGTEQYF. In DNA, the CDR3 is TGTGCCAGCAGCGCCACCCCCGGGACAGAGCAGTACTTC.

This rearrangement joins TRBV12-1 to TRBJ1-1. TRBV12-1 is given as a pseudogene. The CDR3 runs to 14 residues. CDR3 sequence (DNA): TGTGCCAGCAGCTTTGTCTCCGTATACTATGAAGCTTTCTTT. This sequence encodes CASSFVSVYYEAFF.

This chain connects TRBV27 to TRBJ1-1; possible D gene TRBD1, 6 bases. Germline loops: CDR1 MNHEY, CDR2 SMNVEV (reference sequence). Between the trimmed V and J ends, which lost 3 bases and 1 base, there was a span of 15 bases. The CDR3 length is 16 residues. In nucleotides, the CDR3 is TGTGCCAGCAGTTTCTTCCCCGACAGGCGGAACACTGAAGCTTTCTTT. Its translation: CASSFFPDRRNTEAFF.

This chain joins TRBV23-1 and TRBJ2-7; D remains ambiguous. TRBV23-1 is recorded as an ORF, its role being uncertain. The CDR3 runs 13 residues. Trimming removed 4 bases from V and 0 bases from J, with 7 bases in between. This chain's CDR3 is CASSRRSSYEQYF. In nucleotides, the CDR3 is TGCGCCAGCAGTCGCCGGAGCTCCTACGAGCAGTACTTC.

V is TRBV7-7 and J is TRBJ1-5; D is unclear. Trimming took 4 bases from V and 2 from J, leaving 9 bases between them. CDR3 length equals 14 residues. Germline V lookup: CDR1 SSHAT, CDR2 FNYEAQ (reference sequence). CDR3: CASSWANGNQPQHF. The CDR3 DNA is TGTGCCAGCAGCTGGGCCAATGGCAATCAGCCCCAGCATTTT. The full variable domain, with the rest looked up from reference TRBV7-7 and TRBJ1-5, is GAGVSQSPRYKVTKRGQDVTLRCDPISSHATLYWYQQALGQGPEFLTYFNYEAQPDKSGLPSDRFSAERPEGSISTLTIQRTEQRDSAMYRCASSWANGNQPQHFGDGTRLSIL.

Written as DNA, the CDR3 is TGTGCCAGCAGTTACGGGGCCGACAGCCAAGAGACCCAGTACTTC. Residues: CASSYGADSQETQYF. V is TRBV6-2 or TRBV6-3 and J is TRBJ2-5, with D tentatively TRBD1 (5 bases). Germline-derived CDR1 and CDR2 are MNHEY and SVGEGT. The CDR3 has 15 residues. The ends were cut back, 2 bases at V and 1 base at J, with 11 bases in the middle.

The chain uses TRBV14 and TRBJ2-1, with a possible D match to TRBD2 (5 bases). CDR1 and CDR2 (germline): SGHDN, FVKESK. CDR3 length equals 14 residues. V dropped 1 base and J dropped 10 bases, with 14 bases sitting between them. The CDR3 reads CASSQVEAGKEQFF. In DNA form, the CDR3 reads TGTGCCAGCAGCCAAGTGGAGGCAGGCAAGGAGCAGTTCTTC.

Here the CDR3 reads CAWDVGETDTQYF. The CDR3, as DNA: TGTGCCTGGGATGTGGGAGAGACAGATACGCAGTATTTT. The gene calls are TRBV30 and TRBJ2-3, with D tentatively TRBD2 (5 bases). Germline CDR1 is GTSNPN and CDR2 is SVGIG (reference sequence). V was clipped by 5 bases and J by 3 bases, with 12 bases between them. The CDR3 runs to 13 residues.

V and J are TRBV6-5 and TRBJ2-1; D perhaps matches TRBD2 (6 bases). The CDR3 contains 14 residues. Trimming removed 9 bases from V and 5 bases from J, with 17 bases in between. The V gene's germline CDR1 is MNHEY and CDR2 SVGAGI. The chain's CDR3 is CASRGRGGDNEQFF. The DNA for the CDR3 is TGTGCCAGTAGGGGACGGGGAGGAGACAATGAGCAGTTCTTC.

The V and J genes are TRBV20-1 and TRBJ1-5; weak D call: TRBD1 (6 bases). This CDR3 comprises 11 residues. The V end lost 6 bases, the J end lost 8 bases, and 11 bases lay between the germline ends. Germline V gene sequence: CDR1 DFQATT, CDR2 SNEGSKA (reference sequence). This CDR3 is CSAAGAEPQHF. CDR3 nucleotides: TGCAGTGCCGCGGGGGCGGAGCCCCAGCATTTT.

This chain uses TRBV5-1 with TRBJ2-7; TRBD2 matches 10 bases. The V and J ends lost 4 bases and 2 bases, in that order; junction bases with no gene match: 6. The CDR3 consists of 15 residues. The germline V gene has CDR1 SGHRS and CDR2 YFSETQ. CDR3 bases: TGCGCCAGCAGCCCTATGGGGACTAGCGCCTACGAGCAGTACTTC. Translating it yields CASSPMGTSAYEQYF.

This chain uses TRBV4-3 with TRBJ1-2, with 11 bases fitting TRBD1. The CDR3 has 15 residues. The trim removed 0 bases at V and 7 bases at J, leaving 4 bases unmatched. The germline V gene has CDR1 LGHNA and CDR2 YSLEER. CDR3: CASSQDRTGGAGYTF. CDR3 coding DNA: TGCGCCAGCAGCCAAGATAGGACAGGGGGCGCTGGCTACACCTTC.

The chain uses TRBV27 and TRBJ1-5; D is undetermined. CDR1 and CDR2 from the germline V gene are MNHEY and SMNVEV (reference sequence). V lost 6 bases, J lost 0 bases, and 12 bases lay in between. This CDR3 contains 15 residues. CDR3: CASSPFEYSNQPQHF. The CDR3 coding sequence is TGTGCCAGCAGCCCTTTCGAGTATAGCAATCAGCCCCAGCATTTT.

The gene calls are TRBV6-4 and TRBJ2-3; 8 nucleotides match TRBD2. V dropped 3 bases and J dropped 5; count of bases not matched to a gene: 7. The V gene's germline CDR1 is MRHNA and CDR2 SNTAGT. CDR3 length: 15 residues. The chain's CDR3 is CASSEGAGEEDTQYF. The CDR3 coding sequence is TGTGCCAGCAGTGAGGGAGCGGGAGAGGAAGATACGCAGTATTTT.